A selection of T cell receptor beta chains follows, all from one sample in a study of OX40 agonist ivuxolimab in advanced cancers. Assay used: immunoSEQ multiplex PCR; TCRdb lists only in-frame clones, some missing. The sample has approximately 26,000 clones; around 85% are singletons. Sequencing used CD4+ or CD8+ T cells sorted from blood, obtained in a trial of the OX40 agonist ivuxolimab. The receptors stem from an adult with an advanced solid tumor such as melanoma, head and neck, liver or kidney cancer. The CDR3 runs from the conserved cysteine through the conserved F or W. A D gene is named only where the DNA matches it firmly. Rows give clone size only sometimes, using once, few, many, or a class for an expanded clone.

v_gene: TRBV20-1
abundance: -
j_gene: TRBJ2-7
d_gene: -
CDR3nt: TGCAGTGCTCGGGAGTCCTACGAGCAGTACTTC
CDR3aa: CSARESYEQYF

v_gene: TRBV6-5
abundance: once
j_gene: TRBJ1-1
d_gene: -
CDR3nt: TGTGCCAGCAGTTACGAGACGGGTGAAGCTTTCTTT
CDR3aa: CASSYETGEAFF

v_gene: TRBV27
abundance: -
j_gene: TRBJ1-6
d_gene: -
CDR3nt: TGTGCCAGCTGCGAGGCATTTAATTCACCCCTCCACTTT
CDR3aa: CASCEAFNSPLHF

v_gene: TRBV5-1
abundance: once
j_gene: TRBJ2-7
d_gene: -
CDR3nt: TGCGCCAGCAGTATTTACCCATCCGGCGCATCCTACGAGCAGTACTTC
CDR3aa: CASSIYPSGASYEQYF

v_gene: TRBV11-3
abundance: -
j_gene: TRBJ1-6
d_gene: -
CDR3nt: TGTGCCAGCAGCTCAGGACAGAATTCACCCCTCCACTTT
CDR3aa: CASSSGQNSPLHF

v_gene: TRBV2
abundance: few
j_gene: TRBJ1-6
d_gene: -
CDR3nt: TGTGCCAGCAGTGAAACGGGGGGGAATAATTCACCCCTCCACTTT
CDR3aa: CASSETGGNNSPLHF

v_gene: TRBV6-1
abundance: -
j_gene: TRBJ2-7
d_gene: -
CDR3nt: TGTGCCAGCAGACTAGGCCCCGAGCAGTACTTC
CDR3aa: CASRLGPEQYF

v_gene: TRBV29-1
abundance: -
j_gene: TRBJ2-7
d_gene: -
CDR3nt: TGCAGCGTTGAAGACAGTTCCTACGAGCAGTACTTC
CDR3aa: CSVEDSSYEQYF

v_gene: TRBV19
abundance: -
j_gene: TRBJ1-1
d_gene: -
CDR3nt: TGTGCCAGTAGTATAGGGAGGGGGACTGAAGCTTTCTTT
CDR3aa: CASSIGRGTEAFF

v_gene: TRBV29-1
abundance: -
j_gene: TRBJ1-1
d_gene: -
CDR3nt: TGCAGCGTTGGTCAGTACGACACTGAAGCTTTCTTT
CDR3aa: CSVGQYDTEAFF

v_gene: TRBV29-1
abundance: -
j_gene: TRBJ2-2
d_gene: TRBD2
CDR3nt: TGCAGCGTTGTAGGTCTAGCGGGGGGGCCGAACACCGGGGAGCTGTTTTTT
CDR3aa: CSVVGLAGGPNTGELFF

v_gene: TRBV10-3
abundance: -
j_gene: TRBJ1-1
d_gene: -
CDR3nt: TGTGCCACTCTTTGGAACACTGAAGCTTTCTTT
CDR3aa: CATLWNTEAFF

v_gene: TRBV5-1
abundance: -
j_gene: TRBJ2-6
d_gene: -
CDR3nt: TGCGCCAGCAGCCTACTTCTCCGGGACTCTCTCGCTGGGGCCAACGTCCTGACTTTC
CDR3aa: CASSLLLRDSLAGANVLTF

v_gene: TRBV4-2
abundance: -
j_gene: TRBJ2-1
d_gene: TRBD2
CDR3nt: TGTGCCAGCAGCCAAGTTACTAGCGGGGGGGCCCCGAGGGATGAGCAGTTCTTC
CDR3aa: CASSQVTSGGAPRDEQFF

v_gene: TRBV5-1
abundance: -
j_gene: TRBJ2-1
d_gene: TRBD2
CDR3nt: TGCGCCACTTCAACCGCGGGAGCTTGGCATGAGCAGTTCTTC
CDR3aa: CATSTAGAWHEQFF

v_gene: TRBV4-1
abundance: -
j_gene: TRBJ1-2
d_gene: -
CDR3nt: TGCGCCAGCAGCCAAGAGAGAAGAGGGAGGCTGGGGTATGGCTACACCTTC
CDR3aa: CASSQERRGRLGYGYTF

v_gene: TRBV28
abundance: medium-sized
j_gene: TRBJ1-5
d_gene: -
CDR3nt: TGTGCCAGCAGCCAAGGACAGTCGTTTAGCAATCAGCCCCAGCATTTT
CDR3aa: CASSQGQSFSNQPQHF

v_gene: TRBV10-3
abundance: -
j_gene: TRBJ2-2
d_gene: -
CDR3nt: TGTGCCATCAGTGAACCGGGGCGCGACACCGGGGAGCTGTTTTTT
CDR3aa: CAISEPGRDTGELFF

v_gene: TRBV10-3
abundance: -
j_gene: TRBJ2-7
d_gene: -
CDR3nt: TGTGCCATACGAAGCGGCGACGAGCAGTACTTC
CDR3aa: CAIRSGDEQYF

v_gene: TRBV6-5
abundance: -
j_gene: TRBJ2-1
d_gene: TRBD2
CDR3nt: TGTGCCAGCAGTCCGACGGGGGGTTACAATGAGCAGTTCTTC
CDR3aa: CASSPTGGYNEQFF

v_gene: TRBV14
abundance: -
j_gene: TRBJ2-1
d_gene: -
CDR3nt: TGTGCCAGCAGCCCGACAGAAACGGGCTCCTACAATGAGCAGTTCTTC
CDR3aa: CASSPTETGSYNEQFF

v_gene: TRBV27
abundance: -
j_gene: TRBJ1-1
d_gene: -
CDR3nt: TGTGCCAGCAAACTCGGGGGGTCCCCTGAAGCTTTCTTT
CDR3aa: CASKLGGSPEAFF

v_gene: TRBV2
abundance: medium-sized
j_gene: TRBJ1-5
d_gene: -
CDR3nt: TGTGCCAGCAGTCGGACGGCTAACAATCAGCCCCAGCATTTT
CDR3aa: CASSRTANNQPQHF

v_gene: TRBV30
abundance: -
j_gene: TRBJ2-1
d_gene: TRBD2
CDR3nt: TGTGCCTGGAGGAGACTAGCGGACAATGAGCAGTTCTTC
CDR3aa: CAWRRLADNEQFF

v_gene: TRBV27
abundance: -
j_gene: TRBJ2-1
d_gene: TRBD2
CDR3nt: TGTGCCAGCAGTTCCCAATTGGGGACTAGCGGGGGGCTATTCTACAATGAGCAGTTCTTC
CDR3aa: CASSSQLGTSGGLFYNEQFF

v_gene: TRBV6-1
abundance: -
j_gene: TRBJ2-7
d_gene: TRBD2
CDR3nt: TGTGCCAGCAGTCTAGCGGGCCTCTCCTACGAGCAGTACTTC
CDR3aa: CASSLAGLSYEQYF

v_gene: TRBV2
abundance: -
j_gene: TRBJ2-2
d_gene: -
CDR3nt: TGTGCCAGCTTGTGTGAGGGGAAAGAATCCGCGAACACCGGGGAGCTGTTTTTT
CDR3aa: CASLCEGKESANTGELFF

v_gene: TRBV9
abundance: -
j_gene: TRBJ2-7
d_gene: -
CDR3nt: TGTGCCAGCAGCCCAGGGACAAGCTACGAGCAGTACTTC
CDR3aa: CASSPGTSYEQYF

v_gene: TRBV5-4
abundance: once
j_gene: TRBJ2-7
d_gene: -
CDR3nt: TGTGCCAGCAGCTTTTGGGGGCTCTCCTACGAGCAGTACTTC
CDR3aa: CASSFWGLSYEQYF

v_gene: TRBV14
abundance: -
j_gene: TRBJ2-7
d_gene: -
CDR3nt: TGTGCCAGCAGCCAAGACCCCGGGCAGGGATCCGTGGAGCAGTACTTC
CDR3aa: CASSQDPGQGSVEQYF

v_gene: TRBV6-5
abundance: -
j_gene: TRBJ2-2
d_gene: -
CDR3nt: TGTGCCAGCAGTTACGGTTGGGGCACCGGGGAGCTGTTTTTT
CDR3aa: CASSYGWGTGELFF

v_gene: TRBV7-2
abundance: -
j_gene: TRBJ2-2
d_gene: -
CDR3nt: TGTGCCAGCAGCTTAGGGATAAACACCGGGGAGCTGTTTTTT
CDR3aa: CASSLGINTGELFF

v_gene: TRBV27
abundance: once
j_gene: TRBJ1-1
d_gene: -
CDR3nt: TGTGCCAGCAGCCGGGGGAGGTGGTTCACTGAAGCTTTCTTT
CDR3aa: CASSRGRWFTEAFF

v_gene: TRBV6-6
abundance: -
j_gene: TRBJ2-1
d_gene: TRBD2
CDR3nt: TGTGCCAGCAGTCCGACGGGGGGTTACAATGAGCAGTTCTTC
CDR3aa: CASSPTGGYNEQFF

v_gene: TRBV19
abundance: -
j_gene: TRBJ2-7
d_gene: -
CDR3nt: TGTGCCAGTAGTATAGGCAGATCGTCCTACGAGCAGTACTTC
CDR3aa: CASSIGRSSYEQYF

v_gene: TRBV15
abundance: -
j_gene: TRBJ2-7
d_gene: TRBD2
CDR3nt: TGTGCCACCAGCAGAGATGCGGGGGACTACGAGCAGTACTTC
CDR3aa: CATSRDAGDYEQYF

v_gene: TRBV14
abundance: -
j_gene: TRBJ2-5
d_gene: -
CDR3nt: TGTGCCAGCAGCCAAGATGGGCCGCGGGAGACCCAGTACTTC
CDR3aa: CASSQDGPRETQYF

v_gene: TRBV6-5
abundance: -
j_gene: TRBJ2-7
d_gene: TRBD2
CDR3nt: TGTGCCAGCAGTCAAGCGGGATCCTACGAGCAGTACTTC
CDR3aa: CASSQAGSYEQYF

v_gene: TRBV27
abundance: -
j_gene: TRBJ2-7
d_gene: -
CDR3nt: TGTGCCAGCAGTTTAACAGGCTACCTCTACGAGCAGTACTTC
CDR3aa: CASSLTGYLYEQYF

v_gene: TRBV4-1
abundance: -
j_gene: TRBJ2-7
d_gene: TRBD1
CDR3nt: TGCGCCAGCAGCTACCTGACAGGGATGTCCTACGAGCAGTACTTC
CDR3aa: CASSYLTGMSYEQYF

v_gene: TRBV11-3
abundance: -
j_gene: TRBJ1-3
d_gene: -
CDR3nt: TGTGCCAGCAGAAAACATTGTGGTATATACACCATATATTTT
CDR3aa: CASRKHCGIYTIYF

v_gene: TRBV6-1
abundance: -
j_gene: TRBJ2-2
d_gene: -
CDR3nt: TGTGCCAGCAGACCGACAGGTGGGAACACCGGGGAGCTGTTTTTT
CDR3aa: CASRPTGGNTGELFF

v_gene: TRBV29-1
abundance: -
j_gene: TRBJ1-1
d_gene: -
CDR3nt: TGCAGCGTTGATACAGGGTCGGACACTGAAGCTTTCTTT
CDR3aa: CSVDTGSDTEAFF

v_gene: TRBV11-1
abundance: -
j_gene: TRBJ2-1
d_gene: -
CDR3nt: TGTGCCAGCAGCTTAGAAGGGGCTCTGCTCGGCTACAATGAGCAGTTCTTC
CDR3aa: CASSLEGALLGYNEQFF

v_gene: TRBV7-9
abundance: -
j_gene: TRBJ1-5
d_gene: -
CDR3nt: TGTGCCAGCAGCCCAGGGGTACAGCCCCAGCATTTT
CDR3aa: CASSPGVQPQHF

v_gene: TRBV21-1
abundance: -
j_gene: TRBJ1-5
d_gene: -
CDR3nt: TGTGCCAGCAGCCTCGTCCCCCAGCATTTT
CDR3aa: CASSLVPQHF

v_gene: TRBV6-7
abundance: -
j_gene: TRBJ1-1
d_gene: TRBD1
CDR3nt: TGTGCCAGCAGTTACTCGAAGTTACTAGGACAGGGTGGGTCTTCGAACGTGACTGAAGCTTTCTTT
CDR3aa: CASSYSKLLGQGGSSNVTEAFF

v_gene: TRBV30
abundance: -
j_gene: TRBJ2-7
d_gene: -
CDR3nt: TGTGCCTGGAGTGAGTCTCTGGGGGAATACGAGCAGTACTTC
CDR3aa: CAWSESLGEYEQYF

v_gene: TRBV9
abundance: -
j_gene: TRBJ2-7
d_gene: -
CDR3nt: TGTGCCAGCAGCGTAGGGGTAGGGGGCTACGAGCAGTACTTC
CDR3aa: CASSVGVGGYEQYF

v_gene: TRBV15
abundance: once
j_gene: TRBJ2-7
d_gene: TRBD1
CDR3nt: TGTGCCACCAGCAGAGATTCGCGGCCGAGGGGGCTTGACGAGCAGTACTTC
CDR3aa: CATSRDSRPRGLDEQYF

v_gene: TRBV19
abundance: -
j_gene: TRBJ1-1
d_gene: -
CDR3nt: TGTGCCAGTAGTATAGCAACACGTGGGCTTACTGAAGCTTTCTTC
CDR3aa: CASSIATRGLTEAFF

v_gene: TRBV7-6
abundance: once
j_gene: TRBJ1-1
d_gene: -
CDR3nt: TGTGCCAGCAGTCGCCTAGGTAGGGGGTGGAACACTGAAGCTTTCTTT
CDR3aa: CASSRLGRGWNTEAFF